These T cell receptor beta chains were read from a single sample in a study of quantifying T cell responses using KT2 cells. One entry per CDR3 protein results from TCRdb running MiXCR on the UMI-ligation and nested PCR reads. Here the sample spans 25,000 to 35,000 distinct CDR3 sequences, 10% being singletons. Sequencing was done on a sample of PBMCs spiked with cells of the T cell clone KT2. The receptors shown here come from a human donor. Each CDR3 is given with its conserved first and last residue. The order of the fields is J gene, V gene, clone size, D gene, CDR3 protein, CDR3 DNA. A D gene is named only where the DNA matches it firmly. Size tells how often a clone was seen (once, few, many) or the class of an expanded clone, and some rows leave it out.

J: TRBJ1-6; V: TRBV27; size: -; D: TRBD1; CDR3: CASSLRQGESPLHF; DNA: TGTGCCAGCAGTCTCAGACAGGGTGAATCACCCCTCCACTTT
J: TRBJ1-2; V: TRBV2; size: many; D: -; CDR3: CASRDAYSDPEGYTF; DNA: TGTGCCAGCAGAGATGCTTACTCCGACCCAGAGGGCTACACCTTC
J: TRBJ2-2; V: TRBV19; size: -; D: -; CDR3: CASNQGGTGELFF; DNA: TGTGCCAGTAACCAAGGCGGCACCGGGGAGCTGTTTTTT
J: TRBJ1-2; V: TRBV20-1; size: many; D: TRBD1; CDR3: CSARDQGQGIAYGYTF; DNA: TGCAGTGCTAGAGATCAAGGACAGGGGATCGCCTATGGCTACACCTTC
J: TRBJ2-7; V: TRBV27; size: -; D: -; CDR3: CASQSSPDSYYEQYF; DNA: TGTGCCAGCCAATCCTCGCCCGATTCCTACTACGAGCAGTACTTC
J: TRBJ2-1; V: TRBV30; size: many; D: -; CDR3: CAWSPTGDEQFF; DNA: TGTGCCTGGAGTCCCACGGGCGATGAGCAGTTCTTC
J: TRBJ1-1; V: TRBV20-1; size: many; D: -; CDR3: CSARSTDTEAFF; DNA: TGCAGTGCTAGAAGTACAGACACTGAAGCTTTCTTT
J: TRBJ1-1; V: TRBV18; size: -; D: -; CDR3: CASSPGTEAFF; DNA: TGTGCCAGCTCACCGGGCACTGAAGCTTTCTTT
J: TRBJ2-5; V: TRBV6-2/TRBV6-3; size: few; D: -; CDR3: CASSYRRTRQETQYF; DNA: TGTGCCAGCAGTTACCGTCGGACAAGGCAAGAGACCCAGTACTTC
J: TRBJ2-3; V: TRBV20-1; size: -; D: TRBD2; CDR3: CSARGALAVDTQYF; DNA: TGCAGTGCTAGAGGGGCACTAGCGGTAGATACGCAGTATTTT
J: TRBJ2-1; V: TRBV4-1; size: many; D: TRBD1; CDR3: CASSQVGQVEQFF; DNA: TGCGCCAGCAGCCAGGTCGGACAGGTCGAGCAGTTCTTC
J: TRBJ2-5; V: TRBV28; size: -; D: -; CDR3: CASSLSRKNGGQYF; DNA: TGTGCCAGCAGTCTCAGCCGAAAGAACGGGGGCCAGTACTTC
J: TRBJ2-7; V: TRBV21-1; size: many; D: -; CDR3: CASSRLNLGTATTYEQYF; DNA: TGTGCCAGCAGCAGGCTCAATTTAGGGACAGCCACCACCTACGAGCAGTACTTC
J: TRBJ2-7; V: TRBV15; size: few; D: -; CDR3: CATSSPPPGGDEQYF; DNA: TGTGCCACCAGCAGCCCTCCCCCGGGGGGCGACGAGCAGTACTTC
J: TRBJ2-3; V: TRBV12-3/TRBV12-4; size: few; D: -; CDR3: CASSLGYTDTQYF; DNA: TGTGCCAGCAGTTTAGGCTATACAGATACGCAGTATTTT
J: TRBJ2-7; V: TRBV28; size: -; D: -; CDR3: CASSPRQGYEQYF; DNA: TGTGCCAGCAGTCCGAGGCAGGGCTACGAGCAGTACTTC
J: TRBJ2-7; V: TRBV6-5; size: few; D: -; CDR3: CASSSKQTGWTYEQYF; DNA: TGTGCCAGCAGTTCCAAACAGACAGGCTGGACCTACGAGCAGTACTTC
J: TRBJ2-1; V: TRBV29-1; size: few; D: -; CDR3: CSADGGQTAYNEQFF; DNA: TGCAGCGCGGACGGAGGACAAACCGCCTACAATGAGCAGTTCTTC